The clone carrying this T cell receptor (beta chain) came up once. Its antigen remains unidentified. This CDR3 contains 15 residues. CDR1 is SGHRS and CDR2 is YFSETQ in the germline V gene. The trim removed 3 bases at V and 4 bases at J, leaving 9 bases unmatched. Using a J-beta primer mix together with a sample-barcoded 5' primer, a second PCR was run for about 6 to 12 cycles. TCRdb re-called the 5' RACE reads with MiXCR, one entry per CDR3 protein. Of 800,000 to 950,000 distinct CDR3 sequences listed, about 48% are singletons. The sample originates from a study of blood T cells in healthy people across ages. Study-wide points: Conclusively comparing naive with antigen-experienced cells was impossible with unsorted PBMCs. The fall in TCR beta diversity per million T cells was roughly linear with age.

Sequencing was carried out using blood. This rearrangement joins TRBV5-1 to TRBJ1-2; 7 nucleotides line up with TRBD1. This clonotype originated in a man aged 30 to 45 in good health. For the CDR3, the DNA is TGCGCCAGCAGCTCAACAGGGGCAGGTGGCTATGGCTACACCTTC. It encodes CASSSTGAGGYGYTF.